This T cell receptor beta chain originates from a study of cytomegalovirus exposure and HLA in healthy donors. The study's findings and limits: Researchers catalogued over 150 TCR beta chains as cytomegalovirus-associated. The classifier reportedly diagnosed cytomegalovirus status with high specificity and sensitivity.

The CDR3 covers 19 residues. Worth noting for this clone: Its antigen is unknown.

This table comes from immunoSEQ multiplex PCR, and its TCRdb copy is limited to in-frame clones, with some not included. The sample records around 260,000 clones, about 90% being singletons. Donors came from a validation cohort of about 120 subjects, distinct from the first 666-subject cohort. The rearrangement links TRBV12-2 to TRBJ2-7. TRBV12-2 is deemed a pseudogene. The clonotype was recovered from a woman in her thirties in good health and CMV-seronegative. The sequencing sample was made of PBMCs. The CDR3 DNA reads TGTGCAAGTCGCTTAGACGCGGCCCGGCGCCGGGACCTCTCCTACGAGCAGTACTTC. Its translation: CASRLDAARRRDLSYEQYF.